The clone carrying this T cell receptor (beta chain) was counted a few times. The CDR3 has 14 residues. The V gene's germline CDR1 is MNHEY and CDR2 SVGAGI. V lost 6 bases, J lost 4 bases, and 13 bases lay in between. This record comes from a study of control samples from healthy donors and cancer patients. Clones were read by immunoSEQ multiplex PCR, and TCRdb kept only the in-frame ones, dropping some. The data show 95,000 to 110,000 clones, around 89% seen once. This TCR derives from a man in his 60s with lung cancer. The chain uses TRBV6-5 and TRBJ1-5; maybe TRBD1 (6 bases). Material: PBMCs. CDR3 bases: TGTGCCAGCAGCCATTCAAGGGGGAATCAGCCCCAGCATTTT. Amino acid sequence: CASSHSRGNQPQHF.